The 32 T cell receptor beta chains presented below share a single source sample, sequenced in a study of blood T cell repertoires in COVID-19. Data came from immunoSEQ multiplex PCR; TCRdb stores just in-frame clones and leaves some out. The sample includes about 280,000 clones, 85% of them seen just once. Sequencing was performed on PBMCs or T cells enriched from blood (not recorded which). The receptor source for this set is a woman in her 50s who had recovered from COVID-19.

This sequence joins TRBV19 and TRBJ1-5; 11 positions agree with TRBD1. The CDR3 is 18 amino acids. V lost 4 bases, J lost 6 bases, and 14 bases stayed unmatched. Looked up from germline, CDR1 is LNHDA and CDR2 is SQIVND (reference sequence). The CDR3 is CASSNFLDGQGAFQPQHF. The CDR3 nucleotides read TGTGCCAGTAGTAACTTCTTAGACGGACAGGGGGCTTTTCAGCCCCAGCATTTT.

V is TRBV18 and J is TRBJ2-7; TRBD1 aligns across 10 bases. CDR1 KGHSH and CDR2 LQKENI come from the germline V gene. There are 16 residues in the CDR3. Unmatched junction bases numbered 7, after V lost 3 bases and J lost 2 bases. CDR3 DNA sequence: TGTGCCAGCTCACCGAGAGCCGGGACAGGGGCCTACGAGCAGTACTTC. It is translated as CASSPRAGTGAYEQYF. The whole variable domain, filled in from reference TRBV18 and TRBJ2-7, reads NAGVMQNPRHLVRRRGQEARLRCSPMKGHSHVYWYRQLPEEGLKFMVYLQKENIIDESGMPKERFSAEFPKEGPSILRIQQVVRGDSAAYFCASSPRAGTGAYEQYFGPGTRLTVT.

The chain links TRBV6-6 to TRBJ2-5; 9 bases are shared with TRBD1. Trimming removed 0 bases from V and 2 bases from J; junction bases left unmatched: 4. In germline, CDR1 is MNHNY, CDR2 SVGAGI (reference sequence). The CDR3 is made up of 16 amino acids. The CDR3 coding sequence is TGTGCCAGCAGTTACTCAGGGACAGGGCGACAAGAGACCCAGTACTTC. It is translated as CASSYSGTGRQETQYF.

The J gene is TRBJ2-5, the V gene TRBV5-8, with 8 bases that match TRBD1. The germline V gene encodes CDR1 SGHTS and CDR2 YDEGEE. The CDR3 covers 15 residues. After removal of 0 bases from V and 3 bases from J, the junction contained 4 bases not matched to a gene. Here the CDR3 reads CASSLGGQVKETQYF. The DNA for the CDR3 is TGTGCCAGCAGCTTGGGGGGACAGGTCAAAGAGACCCAGTACTTC.

This rearrangement joins TRBV10-3 to TRBJ1-4, with D possibly matching TRBD1 (6 bases). The CDR3 consists of 13 residues. Deletions cut 9 bases from V and 5 bases from J, with 13 bases between. Germline V lookup: CDR1 ENHRY, CDR2 SYGVKD. The CDR3 nucleotides are TGTGCCATTAACAGGGAACCAAATGAAAAACTGTTTTTT. It codes for CAINREPNEKLFF.

V and J are TRBV29-1 and TRBJ2-5, with D possibly being TRBD2 (6 bases). Trimming shortened V by 2 bases and J by 2 bases, and 15 bases separated the two germline ends. The CDR3 is 15 amino acids. The germline CDR1 and CDR2 sequences are SQVTM and ANQGSEA. The CDR3 loop is CSVEPRLGRQETQYF. DNA of the CDR3: TGCAGCGTTGAACCCCGATTGGGGAGGCAAGAGACCCAGTACTTC.

This chain links TRBV30 with TRBJ2-1; a possible D gene is TRBD2 (6 bases). The CDR3 runs 15 residues. Trimming shortened V by 2 bases and J by 7 bases, and 18 bases separated the two germline ends. In germline, CDR1 is GTSNPN, CDR2 SVGIG (reference sequence). The CDR3 DNA follows: TGTGCCTGGAGTTACGGCCCCGGGGGAAGTAATGAGCAGTTCTTC. Encoded protein: CAWSYGPGGSNEQFF.

The CDR3 nucleotides are TGTGCCAGCAGCTCAACAGGACAGGTGATAGGGGCTGGGGCCAACGTCCTGACTTTC. Its translation: CASSSTGQVIGAGANVLTF. The J gene is TRBJ2-6, the V gene TRBV7-9; TRBD1 agrees at 7 bases. V lost 4 bases, J lost 2 bases, and 14 bases stayed unmatched. Germline-derived CDR1 and CDR2 are SEHNR and FQNEAQ (reference sequence). The CDR3 covers 19 residues.

The chain has TRBV5-1 and TRBJ2-3; no clear D gene. Deletions cut 1 base from V and 6 bases from J, with 15 bases between. Germline V CDR1 and CDR2: SGHRS, YFSETQ. The CDR3 has 15 amino acids. The CDR3 coding sequence is TGCGCCAGCAGCTTGTTAGGCCCTCAGGCGGATACGCAGTATTTT. This gives the protein CASSLLGPQADTQYF. Full variable domain (missing parts from reference TRBV5-1 and TRBJ2-3): KAGVTQTPRYLIKTRGQQVTLSCSPISGHRSVSWYQQTPGQGLQFLFEYFSETQRNKGNFPGRFSGRQFSNSRSEMNVSTLELGDSALYLCASSLLGPQADTQYFGPGTRLTVL.

This clone was seen a single time. Other DNA sequences from this sample encode an identical CDR3 as well. J is TRBJ1-5 and V is TRBV10-3; D gene ambiguous. Germline V lookup: CDR1 ENHRY, CDR2 SYGVKD. The CDR3 is 13 residues long. V was shortened by 6 bases and J by 3 bases, with 9 bases between the two germline ends. CDR3 coding DNA: TGTGCCATCAGCGATGGAGTCAATCAGCCCCAGCATTTT. This encodes CAISDGVNQPQHF.

The CDR3 DNA is TGTGCCAGCAGACGACAGGGGTCGGTTCAAGAGACCCAGTACTTC. Amino acid sequence: CASRRQGSVQETQYF. The gene calls are TRBV6-5 and TRBJ2-5, with 8 bases that match TRBD1. The CDR3 totals 15 residues. Germline lookup yields CDR1 MNHEY and CDR2 SVGAGI. Germline trimming cut 6 bases from V and 2 bases from J; bases unmatched to any gene: 8.

The gene calls are TRBV4-1 and TRBJ2-1; 7 bases line up with TRBD2. Unmatched junction bases numbered 10, after V lost 0 bases and J lost 8 bases. The CDR3 consists of 16 residues. Germline CDR1 MGHRA, CDR2 YSYEKL. CDR3 DNA sequence: TGCGCCAGCAGCCAAGAATTAGCGGGCCATGGGGATGAGCAGTTCTTC. Translating it yields CASSQELAGHGDEQFF.

On this clone: Other DNA sequences in the same sample also yield this CDR3. This chain links TRBV5-1 with TRBJ2-3, with 7 bases aligning to TRBD1. The V segment lost 0 bases and the J segment 4 bases; nucleotides outside the gene matches: 2. The length of the CDR3 is 14 residues. The germline CDR1 and CDR2 sequences are SGHRS and YFSETQ. The CDR3 DNA is TGCGCCAGCAGCTTGGACAGGGGCGCAGATACGCAGTATTTT. It encodes CASSLDRGADTQYF.

The CDR3 loop reads CASSSTGGATDTQYF. In DNA, the CDR3 is TGTGCCAGCAGTTCGACAGGGGGCGCAACAGATACGCAGTATTTT. The chain employs TRBV28 and TRBJ2-3; TRBD1 agrees at 10 bases. V dropped 4 bases and J dropped 3; count of bases not matched to a gene: 4. The CDR3 consists of 15 residues. Germline CDR1 is MDHEN and CDR2 is SYDVKM. Variable domain in full (rest from reference TRBV28 and TRBJ2-3): DVKVTQSSRYLVKRTGEKVFLECVQDMDHENMFWYRQDPGLGLRLIYFSYDVKMKEKGDIPEGYSVSREKKERFSLILESASTNQTSMYLCASSSTGGATDTQYFGPGTRLTVL.

The chain couples TRBV30 to TRBJ2-1; the match to TRBD2 covers 12 bases. CDR1 and CDR2 (germline): GTSNPN, SVGIG (reference sequence). This CDR3 is 14 amino acids long. V trimming: 2 bases; J trimming: 7 bases; junction bases outside the gene matches: 3. CDR3 loop: CAWSPSGRENEQFF. Written as DNA, the CDR3 is TGTGCCTGGAGTCCTAGCGGGAGGGAGAATGAGCAGTTCTTC.

J is TRBJ2-7 and V is TRBV29-1; D gene uncertain. CDR3 size: 10 residues. Trimming took off 5 bases at V and 5 bases at J, with 7 bases between the two ends. Germline assignment: CDR1 SQVTM and CDR2 ANQGSEA. CDR3 loop: CSVLEHEQYF. CDR3 sequence (DNA): TGCAGCGTTCTTGAGCACGAGCAGTACTTC.

The chain links TRBV30 to TRBJ1-1; D unclear. The ends were cut back, 3 bases at V and 0 bases at J, with 11 bases in the middle. Germline V gives CDR1 GTSNPN, CDR2 SVGIG (reference sequence). The CDR3 totals 14 residues. The CDR3, as DNA: TGTGCCTGGAGATCACAGCCAATGAACACTGAAGCTTTCTTT. It translates to CAWRSQPMNTEAFF. The full variable domain, completed using reference TRBV30 and TRBJ1-1, is SQTIHQWPATLVQPVGSPLSLECTVEGTSNPNLYWYRQAAGRGLQLLFYSVGIGQISSEVPQNLSASRPQDRQFILSSKKLLLSDSGFYLCAWRSQPMNTEAFFGQGTRLTVV.

V is TRBV7-2 and J is TRBJ2-3, with 13 nucleotides matching TRBD2. This CDR3 spans 17 amino acids. V shed 5 bases and J 2 bases; nucleotides not matched to a gene: 7. The germline V gene encodes CDR1 SGHTA and CDR2 FQGNSA. The CDR3 spells CASSPTTSGGTTDTQYF. The CDR3 DNA follows: TGTGCCAGCAGCCCCACGACTAGCGGGGGGACCACAGATACGCAGTATTTT.

The chain carries TRBV30 and TRBJ2-5, with D possibly being TRBD1 (6 bases). The V gene lost 5 bases and the J gene lost 4 bases, with 20 bases spanning the gap. This CDR3 region has 15 residues. Germline V gene lookup returns CDR1 GTSNPN and CDR2 SVGIG (reference sequence). The CDR3 DNA is TGTGCCTGGGATGACAGGACATGGGGTGGAGAGACCCAGTACTTC. This gives the protein CAWDDRTWGGETQYF.

J is TRBJ1-2 and V is TRBV25-1; D perhaps matches TRBD1 (6 bases). Germline assignment: CDR1 MGHDK and CDR2 SYGVNS. Deletions cut 3 bases from V and 4 bases from J, with 6 bases between. This CDR3 has 12 amino acids. CDR3 protein: CASSEGAYGYTF. The CDR3 coding sequence is TGTGCCAGCAGTGAGGGGGCCTATGGCTACACCTTC.

V gene TRBV6-2 or TRBV6-3 combines with J gene TRBJ1-1, with 9 bases aligning to TRBD1. There are 14 residues in the CDR3. Germline CDR1 reads MNHEY; CDR2 reads SVGEGT. Trimming took 8 bases from V and 7 from J; bases not matched to a gene: 11. The CDR3 sequence is CASGHRDREVEAFF. CDR3 nucleotides: TGTGCCAGCGGCCACCGGGACAGGGAGGTTGAAGCTTTCTTT.

The V and J genes are TRBV21-1 and TRBJ1-2; the table's D call TRBD1 went unverified against the DNA. TRBV21-1 represents a pseudogene. The CDR3 loop spans 14 amino acids. Here the CDR3 reads CASSKGGHGYGYTF. CDR3 DNA: TGTGCCAGCAGCAAAGGGGGGCATGGGTATGGCTACACCTTC.

The gene calls are TRBV9 and TRBJ2-3; 9 bases match TRBD2. The CDR3 is 16 amino acids. With 2 bases clipped from V and 3 bases from J, the junction kept 7 bases outside the gene matches. CDR1 is SGDLS, CDR2 YYNGEE, per germline. CDR3 DNA sequence: TGTGCCAGCAGCGTTAGCGGGAGAATTGGTACAGATACGCAGTATTTT. The encoded protein is CASSVSGRIGTDTQYF. Using reference TRBV9 and TRBJ2-3 for the parts outside the CDR3, the full variable domain is DSGVTQTPKHLITATGQRVTLRCSPRSGDLSVYWYQQSLDQGLQFLIQYYNGEERAKGNILERFSAQQFPDLHSELNLSSLELGDSALYFCASSVSGRIGTDTQYFGPGTRLTVL.

V and J are TRBV30 and TRBJ2-1; the D is unclear. Germline V CDR1 and CDR2: GTSNPN, SVGIG (reference sequence). The CDR3 has 12 residues. V lost 0 bases to trimming and J lost 8 bases, with 8 bases between them. Here the CDR3 DNA reads TGTGCCTGGAGTGTACAATTCGATGAGCAGTTCTTC. Translation: CAWSVQFDEQFF.

The V gene is TRBV29-1, the J gene TRBJ2-6, with D maybe TRBD1 (6 bases). V shed 4 bases and J shed 1 base, with 11 bases lying between them. Per germline, CDR1 SQVTM and CDR2 ANQGSEA. This CDR3 spans 15 amino acids. CDR3 coding DNA: TGCAGCGTTGTTCCCAGGGGATCTGGGGCCAACGTCCTGACTTTC. It translates to CSVVPRGSGANVLTF.

V and J are TRBV27 and TRBJ2-7; TRBD2 might be the D (6 bases). The V end was cut by 8 bases, the J end by 0 bases, with 11 bases between. The CDR3 extends over 13 amino acids. Germline V gene sequence: CDR1 MNHEY, CDR2 SMNVEV (reference sequence). CDR3 amino acids: CASSGLSSYEQYF. CDR3 nucleotides: TGTGCCAGCTCGGGACTTAGCTCCTACGAGCAGTACTTC.

The gene calls are TRBV7-2 and TRBJ2-5; TRBD2 might be the D (6 bases). Trimming shortened V by 2 bases and J by 4 bases, and 14 bases separated the two germline ends. The germline CDR1 and CDR2 sequences are SGHTA and FQGNSA. The CDR3 runs to 15 residues. The CDR3 nucleotides are TGTGCCAGCAGCTTAAGTAGCGGTAACTTAGAGACCCAGTACTTC. It yields the protein CASSLSSGNLETQYF.

This chain joins TRBV5-1 and TRBJ2-3, with D perhaps TRBD2 (6 bases). CDR3 length equals 14 residues. Germline V gene data show CDR1 as SGHRS and CDR2 as YFSETQ. Trimming shortened V by 7 bases and J by 1 base, and 13 bases separated the two germline ends. CDR3 in amino acids: CASEGGMGTDTQYF. The DNA for the CDR3 is TGCGCCAGCGAGGGCGGGATGGGCACAGATACGCAGTATTTT. The whole variable domain, filled in from reference TRBV5-1 and TRBJ2-3, reads KAGVTQTPRYLIKTRGQQVTLSCSPISGHRSVSWYQQTPGQGLQFLFEYFSETQRNKGNFPGRFSGRQFSNSRSEMNVSTLELGDSALYLCASEGGMGTDTQYFGPGTRLTVL.

The CDR3 reads CAWSHSGAGGYEQYF. The CDR3, as DNA: TGTGCCTGGAGTCATAGCGGGGCGGGCGGCTACGAGCAGTACTTC. The chain couples TRBV30 to TRBJ2-7, with TRBD2 matching 8 bases. V lost 2 bases, J lost 3 bases, and 9 bases stayed unmatched. In germline, CDR1 is GTSNPN, CDR2 SVGIG (reference sequence). The CDR3 spans 15 residues.

This clone has only one observation. The chain joins TRBV5-1 to TRBJ1-3, with D tentatively TRBD1 (6 bases). The CDR3 runs 15 residues. Germline V CDR1 and CDR2: SGHRS, YFSETQ. V was pared by 5 bases and J by 0 bases, with 12 bases between. The DNA of the CDR3 is TGCGCCAGCAGACCAGGGGATAACTCTGGAAACACCATATATTTT. It codes for CASRPGDNSGNTIYF. The complete variable domain, with remaining parts taken from reference TRBV5-1 and TRBJ1-3, reads KAGVTQTPRYLIKTRGQQVTLSCSPISGHRSVSWYQQTPGQGLQFLFEYFSETQRNKGNFPGRFSGRQFSNSRSEMNVSTLELGDSALYLCASRPGDNSGNTIYFGEGSWLTVV.

The chain combines TRBV2 with TRBJ1-2; 9 bases map to TRBD1. V lost 0 bases and J lost 7; bases outside the gene matches: 3. The CDR3 spans 14 residues. Germline CDR1 is SNHLY and CDR2 is FYNNEI. Here the CDR3 DNA reads TGTGCCAGCAGTGAAGCGGGGGACAGGGCTGGCTACACCTTC. Its translation is CASSEAGDRAGYTF.

The J gene is TRBJ2-1, the V gene TRBV15; tentative D call: TRBD2 (6 bases). There are 12 residues in the CDR3. From germline, CDR1 is LNHNV and CDR2 YYDKDF (reference sequence). V was clipped by 8 bases and J by 9 bases, with 14 bases between them. CDR3 residues: CATGRGTSEQFF. The CDR3, as DNA: TGTGCCACCGGTCGGGGGACTTCTGAGCAGTTCTTC.